This T cell receptor beta chain came from a study of CD8+ T cells in alopecia areata. Study results and limitations: Persistence in scalp and blood during tofacitinib was observed for many expanded lesional clones.

The treatment was: oral pan-JAK inhibitor, 5-10 mg twice daily. As the sequencing template, cDNA was produced by extracting RNA and reverse transcribing it. The method was immunoSEQ multiplex PCR; TCRdb's version includes in-frame clones alone and lacks a portion of them. The sample records 95,000 to 100,000 clones, 60% to 65% being singletons. Trimming took 4 bases from V and 2 from J, leaving 17 bases between them. From germline, CDR1 is SGDLS and CDR2 YYNGEE. This CDR3 has 16 amino acids. Of note for this clone: Antigen specificity is unknown.

This sample comprised CD8+ T cells sorted from blood, obtained at week 4, from a patient treated with tofacitinib. The chain uses TRBV9 and TRBJ2-3; D may be TRBD1 (6 bases). The sequence derives from a human donor with alopecia areata. CDR3 sequence: CASSPEGVALTDTQYF. CDR3 nucleotides: TGTGCCAGCAGCCCCGAGGGGGTGGCCCTCACAGATACGCAGTATTTT. The complete variable domain, with remaining parts taken from reference TRBV9 and TRBJ2-3, reads DSGVTQTPKHLITATGQRVTLRCSPRSGDLSVYWYQQSLDQGLQFLIQYYNGEERAKGNILERFSAQQFPDLHSELNLSSLELGDSALYFCASSPEGVALTDTQYFGPGTRLTVL.